A single sample gave rise to the 11 T cell receptor beta chains below, sequenced in a study of shared clonotypes between healthy human individuals. TCRdb keeps only in-frame clones here, not all; method: immunoSEQ multiplex PCR. This table holds approximately 2,000,000 clones, 80% to 95% found once. The naive CD8 fraction comprised CD45RO-negative cells positively selected for CCR7 and excluded terminally differentiated effector memory CD45RA+ cells. Sequenced sample: naive CD8+ T cells from PBMCs. These receptors were taken from a man aged 18 to 29 in good health. Some clones in this sample may be carry-over from other donors' samples.

The CDR3 protein is CASTTGYGQPQHF. As DNA, the CDR3 is TGTGCCAGTACCACAGGATACGGTCAGCCCCAGCATTTT. V is TRBV19 and J is TRBJ1-5; a possible D gene is TRBD1 (5 bases). CDR3 size: 13 residues. Germline V gives CDR1 LNHDA, CDR2 SQIVND (reference sequence). Between the trimmed V and J ends, which lost 7 bases and 6 bases, there was a span of 13 bases.

The chain links TRBV13 to TRBJ2-7, with 7 bases that match TRBD1. The CDR3 has 16 amino acids. CDR1 PRHDT and CDR2 FYEKMQ come from the germline V gene (reference sequence). V gave up 5 bases and J gave up 1 base; unmatched junction bases: 11. The CDR3 sequence: CASSPPTGTESYEQYF. For the CDR3, the DNA is TGTGCCAGCAGCCCCCCGACCGGGACAGAATCCTACGAGCAGTACTTC.

V is TRBV15 and J is TRBJ2-7, with D maybe TRBD2 (5 bases). Trimming stripped 3 bases from V and 2 bases from J, with 11 bases between. Germline V gene data show CDR1 as LNHNV and CDR2 as YYDKDF (reference sequence). The CDR3 consists of 14 residues. The CDR3, as DNA: TGTGCCACCAGCAGTCTTGGAGGACCCTACGAGCAGTACTTC. Amino acids: CATSSLGGPYEQYF.

A single count supports this clone. One end of the junction does not line up with germline, which may come from a read error. The chain combines TRBV5-6 with TRBJ2-1, with D hard to call. This CDR3 region has 18 residues. Germline V gives CDR1 SGHDT, CDR2 YYEEEE. The CDR3 loop reads CASTLVGPVGFLFNEQFF. The CDR3 nucleotides read TGTGCCAGCACCTTGGTCGGGCCGGTAGGGTTTTTGTTCAATGAGCAGTTCTTC. Full variable domain (missing parts from reference TRBV5-6 and TRBJ2-1): DAGVTQSPTHLIKTRGQQVTLRCSPKSGHDTVSWYQQALGQGPQFIFQYYEEEERQRGNFPDRFSGHQFPNYSSELNVNALLLGDSALYLCASTLVGPVGFLFNEQFFGPGTRLTVL.

V usage is TRBV11-2 and J usage is TRBJ2-1; D is unclear. This CDR3 comprises 17 residues. The ends were cut back, 4 bases at V and 9 bases at J, with 25 bases in the middle. CDR1 is SGHAT and CDR2 is FQNNGV in the germline V gene. CDR3 region: CASSYPTWPSGGGEQFF. CDR3 DNA sequence: TGTGCCAGCAGCTACCCCACATGGCCCTCGGGTGGTGGTGAGCAGTTCTTC.

This clone has only a few counts. V usage is TRBV7-2 and J usage is TRBJ1-1, with D unclear. Germline CDR1 and CDR2: SGHTA and FQGNSA. The V end was cut by 5 bases, the J end by 0 bases, with 7 bases between. CDR3 size: 13 residues. Here the CDR3 DNA reads TGTGCCAGCAGCCCCCTCCTGAACACTGAAGCTTTCTTT. It specifies CASSPLLNTEAFF.

The chain has TRBV29-1 and TRBJ1-2; D is unclear. The CDR3 is made up of 15 amino acids. Germline V gene sequence: CDR1 SQVTM, CDR2 ANQGSEA. Trimming cost V 3 bases and J 0 bases, with 14 bases left between them. The CDR3 protein is CSVEEGEGPNYGYTF. The CDR3 DNA sequence: TGCAGCGTTGAGGAGGGAGAGGGTCCTAACTATGGCTACACCTTC. The variable domain in full, with the rest retrieved from reference TRBV29-1 and TRBJ1-2, is SAVISQKPSRDICQRGTSLTIQCQVDSQVTMMFWYRQQPGQSLTLIATANQGSEATYESGFVIDKFPISRPNLTFSTLTVSNMSPEDSSIYLCSVEEGEGPNYGYTFGSGTRLTVV.

The rearrangement links TRBV19 to TRBJ2-4, with 10 bases aligning to TRBD2. Germline loops: CDR1 LNHDA, CDR2 SQIVND (reference sequence). This CDR3 comprises 19 residues. J was trimmed by 5 bases and V by 6 bases; bases with no gene match: 19. In DNA, the CDR3 is TGTGCCAGTAGGAATTTCCCGGGGCTAGCGGGAGAGTCCCAAAACATTCAGTACTTC. This translates into CASRNFPGLAGESQNIQYF.

The rearrangement joins TRBV9 to TRBJ2-2; 9 bases are a match to TRBD1. V shed 4 bases, J shed 2 bases, and the junction held 6 bases outside the gene matches. The CDR3 totals 16 residues. Germline assignment: CDR1 SGDLS and CDR2 YYNGEE. The CDR3 coding sequence is TGTGCCAGCAGCCCCAGGACAGGGGTCAACACCGGGGAGCTGTTTTTT. Translating it yields CASSPRTGVNTGELFF.

The chain couples TRBV28 to TRBJ1-2; a weak D match, TRBD1 (6 bases). Trimming pared 3 bases from V and 8 bases from J, leaving 16 bases between. The CDR3 length is 14 residues. Germline loops: CDR1 MDHEN, CDR2 SYDVKM. Here the CDR3 reads CASSFRGGARGYTF. For the CDR3, the DNA is TGTGCCAGCAGTTTTAGGGGGGGCGCGAGGGGCTACACCTTC.

V usage is TRBV27 and J usage is TRBJ2-5; D is perhaps TRBD1 (5 bases). The germline V and J ends were trimmed by 6 bases and 1 base, with 9 bases remaining between them. CDR3 length equals 13 residues. Germline values: CDR1 MNHEY, CDR2 SMNVEV (reference sequence). CDR3 nucleotides: TGTGCCAGCAGGCCTAGGGGCCAAGAGACCCAGTACTTC. This codes for CASRPRGQETQYF.